This T cell receptor beta chain was captured in a study of T-cell memory formation after mild COVID-19. Study-level findings and limits: In pre-infection memory, a portion of responding clones appeared, which suggested that cross-reactive memory joined. Balance between CD4 and CD8 was seen in clones contracting day 15 to 85, and a CD4+ lean was seen in later expanders.

On this clonotype itself: Its antigen is unidentified.

CDR3 length: 13 residues. V lost 10 bases to trimming and J lost 6 bases; unmatched junction nucleotides: 9. Germline V gene lookup returns CDR1 SNHLY and CDR2 FYNNEI. It was 5'RACE with constant-segment primers that produced the TCR alpha and TCR beta cDNA libraries, which carried sample barcodes and UMIs. TCRdb re-analysed the 5' RACE reads in MiXCR, keeping a single row per CDR3 protein. The sample holds about 340,000 distinct CDR3 sequences, 20% to 25% seen once. Sequenced sample: PBMCs or a T cell subset sorted from them (not recorded which). This chain connects TRBV2 to TRBJ2-7, with 10 bases identical to TRBD1. This receptor was obtained from an adult woman who had mild COVID-19 (a few samples of this study predate the infection). Cell type and time point are not known. The DNA for the CDR3 is TGTGCCATCGCCGGGACAGGGGATTTCGAGCAGTACTTC. Protein product: CAIAGTGDFEQYF.